The text below deals with one T cell receptor (beta chain). The data originate from a study of shared clonotypes between healthy human individuals. For the study at large: Per donor, CD8 memory used one plate, CD8 naive used two, CD4 memory used three and CD4 naive used three.

Each cell subset's genomic DNA was divided evenly among several immunoSEQ plates. Clones were sequenced by immunoSEQ multiplex PCR, and TCRdb holds only the in-frame ones, with some missing. The data show about 1.5 million clones, with approximately 98% seen just once and approximately 0.44% held by the top ten. This receptor was identified in a man in his thirties or forties in good health. The sequenced sample was naive CD4+ T cells sorted from blood. As for subset: CD45RA+ positively selected.

The CDR3 nucleotides read TGTGCCAGCAGCTTACTCGGGACCTCGGGCACAGATACGCAGTATTTT. It encodes CASSLLGTSGTDTQYF. The chain links TRBV5-4 to TRBJ2-3; D possibly matches TRBD1 or TRBD2 (5 bases each). Germline lookup yields CDR1 SGHNT and CDR2 YYREEE (reference sequence). There are 16 residues in the CDR3. Trimming left V 2 bases short and J 1 base short, with 14 bases between.